The present entry profiles one T cell receptor beta chain with its context. Its antigen is currently unknown. The source of the sample is a study of cytomegalovirus exposure and HLA in healthy donors. Overall study results and limits: Most TCRs appeared rarely, but some public TCRs recurred in many donors. High specificity and sensitivity for cytomegalovirus status were reported for the classifier. It was confirmed in vitro that a few of the CMV-associated chains were specific for CMV antigens.

CDR1 is MNHEY and CDR2 is SMNVEV in the germline V gene (reference sequence). V was clipped by 5 bases and J by 4 bases, with 6 bases between them. This CDR3 comprises 12 residues. Method: immunoSEQ multiplex PCR; TCRdb's copy keeps in-frame clones and lacks some. This table holds some 140,000 clones, around 83% found once. J is TRBJ2-1 and V is TRBV27; D remains unclear. This TCR came from a human donor in good health. Source material: PBMCs. CDR3 sequence: CASSGPYNEQFF. The CDR3 nucleotides are TGTGCCAGCAGTGGCCCTTACAATGAGCAGTTCTTC.